This TCR beta chain was sequenced in a study of brain metastases from non-small cell lung cancer. Sequenced by immunoSEQ multiplex PCR; TCRdb stores in-frame clones only, minus some. The profile shows roughly 2,000 clones, 80% of them singletons. CDR3 length: 14 residues. From germline, CDR1 is MNHEY and CDR2 SVGAGI. V lost 6 bases to trimming and J lost 5 bases; unmatched junction nucleotides: 6. Sequencing used tumor-adjacent normal tissue. The V and J genes are TRBV6-5 and TRBJ2-5, with 10 positions matching TRBD1. The origin of this receptor is a donor at least 40 years old with non-small cell lung cancer. DNA for the CDR3: TGTGCCAGCAGGACAGGGGGCGCGGGGGAGACCCAGTACTTC. Translated: CASRTGGAGETQYF.